This TCR beta chain appears in the sequencing data of a study of blood T cell repertoires in COVID-19 (dated by TCRdb to 2019 to 2021). A note on the overall study: The collaborator samples originated in the United States, Italy and Spain and spanned the acute and convalescent phases of COVID-19. Sample metadata almost always included a de-identified subject ID, COVID-19 status, age in years and sex. Where available, HLA class I and class II types were obtained from metadata supplied by the sample provider rather than from assay-based typing. The prospective study material was composed of cDNA or gDNA derived from T cells, B-cell-depleted T cells, or PBMCs. The repertoires were released in a freely available public database meant as a resource for research on the immune response to SARS-CoV-2. Deeply sampled blood TCRbeta repertoires from subjects exposed to, actively infected with, or recovered from COVID-19 were included in the dataset. The samples were drawn from two sources: the first 160 participants of the ongoing ImmuneRACE study, and about 1,300 subjects contributed by 6 global collaborators.

Overall study results and their limits: How much clinical and demographic metadata was included differed by source and by participant, and the metadata was provided uncurated.

On this clone itself: No cognate antigen has been identified for it. No base qualities exist here, and no much larger clone lies one base off it.

CDR1 and CDR2 are read off the germline V gene as LGHNA and YSLEER. Reading from cysteine to phenylalanine, the CDR3 counts 17 amino acids. Only the CDR3 portion is preserved as DNA: 51 bases, with reading frame beginning at the first base. The V end gives up 0 bases and the J end 2 bases, leaving 10 bases in the junction not matched to a gene. The immunoSEQ Assay, a bias-controlled multiplex PCR, was used to amplify TCRbeta CDR3 regions from genomic DNA. As for how the authors treated the data: The number of nucleated cells in each sample was estimated by amplification of reference gene primers within the assay. To quantify the absolute abundance of each unique TCRbeta CDR3 rearrangement, sequence reads were collapsed and filtered. For each sample, productive Simpson clonality was calculated as the square root of Simpson's diversity index over productive rearrangements. The table comes from immuneACCESS by way of TCRdb, which keeps in-frame sequences with V and J called. Part of the clones is missing from these tables; in studies checked, under half for an unresolved V gene and the rest for unknown reasons. Clone size and V and J calls were adopted from that table, with D and trimming inferred from the DNA. The sample table lists approximately 150,000 clones, around 86% of them with a count of one. About 3.5% of the sample is taken by the ten largest.

Each collaborating institution followed its own protocols to collect whole blood in K2EDTA tubes. Collaborator samples were shipped for TCRbeta analysis as frozen whole blood, isolated PBMCs, or DNA extracted from either sample type. Recombination joined TRBV4-3 with TRBJ2-7; a stretch of 7 junction bases matches TRBD2. Sequenced sample: peripheral blood. The receptor was derived from a man in his 70s with acute or convalescent COVID-19. The nucleotide sequence is given as TGCGCCAGCAGCCAAGATAACCAGCGGGATAAACCCTACGAGCAGTACTTC. Translated, this gives CASSQDNQRDKPYEQYF.